The table lists the clone carrying this T cell receptor (beta chain) with a few counts. Its antigen is undetermined. This entry belongs to a study of graft-versus-host responses after intestinal transplantation. Turning to the study itself: Each patient got anti-thymocyte globulin induction, then tacrolimus and steroids for around three years.

Data came from immunoSEQ multiplex PCR; TCRdb stores just in-frame clones and leaves some out. Altogether more than 65,000 clones are present, about 88% being singletons, with the ten largest covering approximately 0.34%. Findings and caveats of the study: GvH clones turned up in recipient marrow; some had shown up first in ileum or blood.

Per germline, CDR1 SGHRS and CDR2 YFSETQ. This CDR3 contains 13 residues. V was shortened by 1 base and J by 7 bases, with 8 bases between the two germline ends. The chain couples TRBV5-1 to TRBJ2-2, with D possibly TRBD2 on 6 matching bases. The source was unstimulated CD4+ T cells sorted from spleen or lymph node cells, collected before intestinal transplant. The sequence was obtained from a human donor who received an intestinal transplant. The DNA for the CDR3 is TGCGCCAGCAGCTTGACTAGCTACGGGGAGCTGTTTTTT. This translates into CASSLTSYGELFF.